One and the same sample provided the 16 T cell receptor beta chains below, sequenced in a study of radiotherapy plus CTLA-4 blockade in lung cancer. Profiled with immunoSEQ multiplex PCR; TCRdb holds only in-frame clones, not every one. The sample shows about 48,000 clones, 80% to 90% of them seen only once. The input for sequencing was peripheral blood, taken from a patient treated with radiotherapy plus ipilimumab. Every receptor here comes from a human donor with non-small cell lung cancer that progressed on radiotherapy plus ipilimumab. Some clones in this sample may be carry-over from other donors' samples.

This clone was observed once. The rearrangement joins TRBV15 to TRBJ2-2, with 7 positions matching TRBD1. Germline V gene sequence: CDR1 LNHNV, CDR2 YYDKDF (reference sequence). V lost 5 bases, J lost 7 bases, and 4 bases stayed unmatched. The CDR3 length is 13 residues. CDR3 loop: CATSEGAGGELFF. The DNA for the CDR3 is TGTGCCACCAGCGAGGGGGCGGGCGGGGAGCTGTTTTTT.

This sequence joins TRBV5-5 and TRBJ1-1, with no clear D. V lost 0 bases and J 12 bases, leaving 24 bases between the germline ends. The CDR3 loop spans 16 amino acids. The germline gives CDR1 SGHKS, CDR2 YYEKEE (reference sequence). For the CDR3, the DNA is TGTGCCAGCAGCTTGGGCCTGATCTTGTTCGGGTTGGAAACTTTCTTT. This translates into CASSLGLILFGLETFF.

The chain joins TRBV6-1 to TRBJ1-2; TRBD1 might be the D (5 bases). CDR1 MNHNS and CDR2 SASEGT come from the germline V gene. Trimming stripped 5 bases from V and 3 bases from J, with 13 bases between. The CDR3 runs 14 residues. CDR3 sequence reads: CASSSVGGDYGYTF. The DNA for the CDR3 is TGTGCCAGCAGTTCGGTGGGGGGTGACTATGGCTACACCTTC.

This sequence joins TRBV7-2 and TRBJ1-2; D is perhaps TRBD1 (5 bases). Germline CDR1 is SGHTA and CDR2 is FQGNSA. The length of the CDR3 is 12 residues. Trimming removed 5 bases at V and 8 bases at J, with 12 bases between. The CDR3 sequence is CASSPQGVGYTF. As DNA, the CDR3 is TGTGCCAGCAGCCCTCAAGGGGTGGGCTACACCTTC.

The rearrangement uses TRBV28 and TRBJ2-1, with a possible D match to TRBD1 (5 bases). Germline values: CDR1 MDHEN, CDR2 SYDVKM. The length of the CDR3 is 10 residues. V lost 5 bases, J lost 13 bases, and 9 bases lay in between. The CDR3 spells CASSRQSQFF. The CDR3 DNA sequence: TGTGCCAGCAGTCGACAGTCTCAGTTCTTC.

The chain carries TRBV6-1 and TRBJ2-5, with D possibly TRBD1 on 6 matching bases. The closer fit of TRBJ2-7 to the DNA end suggests the J call may be wrong. The CDR3 consists of 13 residues. CDR1 MNHNS and CDR2 SASEGT come from the germline V gene. CDR3 loop: CASRGDNTYEQYF. For the CDR3, the DNA is TGTGCCAGCAGGGGGGACAACACCTACGAGCAGTACTTC.

The chain joins TRBV4-1 to TRBJ2-3; 8 bases map to TRBD1. After removal of 3 bases from V and 2 bases from J, the junction contained 10 bases not matched to a gene. Germline V CDR1 and CDR2: MGHRA, YSYEKL. The CDR3 is made up of 17 amino acids. The CDR3 region has the DNA TGCGCCAGCAGCCACCCCCGCCGGACAGGGACCACAGATACGCAGTATTTT. Translating gives CASSHPRRTGTTDTQYF.

The chain is built from TRBV6-5 and TRBJ1-2, with D perhaps matching TRBD1 (6 bases). The germline CDR1 and CDR2 sequences are MNHEY and SVGAGI. The CDR3 is made up of 12 amino acids. The V end lost 8 bases, the J end lost 5 bases, and 12 bases lay between the germline ends. CDR3 sequence (DNA): TGTGCCAGCCGGACAGCGACGTATGGCTACACCTTC. Protein: CASRTATYGYTF.

CDR3 nucleotide sequence: TGTGCCAGCAGCGGGAGCCCCATAGATACGCAGTATTTT. Translated: CASSGSPIDTQYF. The chain has TRBV9 and TRBJ2-3; D unclear. V lost 3 bases, J lost 5 bases, and 10 bases lay in between. Looked up from germline, CDR1 is SGDLS and CDR2 is YYNGEE. This CDR3 has 13 amino acids.

The chain has TRBV6-5 and TRBJ2-3, with TRBD2 matching 12 bases. Per the germline V gene, CDR1 is MNHEY and CDR2 is SVGAGI. V shed 4 bases and J 3 bases; nucleotides not matched to a gene: 5. CDR3 length: 16 amino acids. The DNA of the CDR3 is TGTGCCAGCAGTTCGACTAGCGGGGGTGTTACAGATACGCAGTATTTT. As protein: CASSSTSGGVTDTQYF.

This clone has only a few counts. This rearrangement joins TRBV4-3 to TRBJ2-7; possibly TRBD1 for D (5 bases). Germline lookup yields CDR1 LGHNA and CDR2 YSLEER. The CDR3 runs 14 residues. With 1 base removed from V and 2 bases from J, the gap between germline ends came to 9 bases. CDR3: CASSQVQGTYEQYF. DNA for the CDR3: TGCGCCAGCAGCCAAGTTCAGGGTACCTACGAGCAGTACTTC.

The V gene is TRBV2, the J gene TRBJ2-7; no definite D call. The V and J ends lost 1 base and 4 bases respectively, with 11 bases between them. The CDR3 length is 14 residues. Germline CDR1 and CDR2: SNHLY and FYNNEI. CDR3 DNA sequence: TGTGCCAGCAGTGAAGTTCAGGCCCAATACGAGCAGTACTTC. Translated: CASSEVQAQYEQYF.

V gene TRBV7-6 combines with J gene TRBJ1-5; 8 nucleotides align to TRBD1. Looked up from germline, CDR1 is SGHVS and CDR2 is FNYEAQ. V shed 5 bases, J shed 4 bases, and the junction held 4 bases outside the gene matches. This CDR3 is 14 amino acids long. The CDR3 coding sequence is TGTGCCAGCAGCCTTACAGGGGGAAATCAGCCCCAGCATTTT. Its protein is CASSLTGGNQPQHF. Using reference TRBV7-6 and TRBJ1-5 for the parts outside the CDR3, the full variable domain is GAGVSQSPRYKVTKRGQDVALRCDPISGHVSLYWYRQALGQGPEFLTYFNYEAQQDKSGLPNDRFSAERPEGSISTLTIQRTEQRDSAMYRCASSLTGGNQPQHFGDGTRLSIL.

The chain joins TRBV19 to TRBJ2-7; TRBD1 agrees at 7 bases. This CDR3 is 12 amino acids long. J was trimmed by 4 bases and V by 11 bases; bases with no gene match: 8. Germline-derived CDR1 and CDR2 are LNHDA and SQIVND (reference sequence). The CDR3, as DNA: TGTGCCTCACAGGGGACGGGTTACGAGCAGTACTTC. Translation: CASQGTGYEQYF.

The V call is TRBV9, the J call TRBJ2-1; 8 bases align to TRBD2. The V gene end was trimmed by 4 bases and the J gene end by 0 bases; junction bases not matched to a gene: 9. The CDR3 runs 17 residues. Germline CDR1 is SGDLS and CDR2 is YYNGEE. CDR3 protein: CASSLQLAASSYNEQFF. The CDR3 DNA reads as TGTGCCAGCAGCCTACAACTAGCGGCCAGCTCCTACAATGAGCAGTTCTTC.

V gene TRBV5-5 combines with J gene TRBJ2-1, with TRBD2 identical over 8 bases. Trimming at V came to 2 bases and at J to 8 bases, leaving 6 bases not matched to a gene. Looked up from germline, CDR1 is SGHKS and CDR2 is YYEKEE (reference sequence). CDR3 size: 14 residues. The DNA for the CDR3 is TGTGCCAGCAGCTTCGCAAAGCGGGGGCATGAGCAGTTCTTC. Its translation: CASSFAKRGHEQFF.